The next 12 T cell receptor beta chains were all read from a single sample in a study of T cells in Graves' hyperthyroidism and ophthalmopathy. RNA transcripts yielded amplified TCR beta CDR3 regions. HTBI primers were the set used in a first-round RT-PCR of the TCR CDR3. TCRdb called the multiplex PCR reads again in MiXCR, with one record for every CDR3 protein. The data hold hundreds of thousands of distinct CDR3 sequences, with around 16% observed a single time. The sample was blood. These receptors originate from a woman under 30 with Graves' hyperthyroidism that later progressed to Graves' ophthalmopathy.

This clonotype was found many times. The CDR3 protein is CSARTDTYSNQPQHF. CDR3 nucleotide sequence: TGCAGTGCTAGAACCGACACGTATAGCAATCAGCCCCAGCATTTT. The chain carries TRBV20-1 and TRBJ1-5; D unclear. This CDR3 has 15 amino acids. CDR1 and CDR2 from the germline V gene are DFQATT and SNEGSKA (reference sequence). V was pared by 2 bases and J by 0 bases, with 11 bases between.

The gene calls are TRBV12-3 or TRBV12-4 and TRBJ2-1; no clear D gene. V lost 6 bases, J lost 0 bases, and 12 bases lay in between. The CDR3 loop spans 15 amino acids. CDR3: CASSFQLSSYNEQFF. The DNA of the CDR3 is TGTGCCAGCAGCTTCCAGCTGAGCTCCTACAATGAGCAGTTCTTC.

This clonotype was seen repeatedly, ten times or more. The rearrangement uses TRBV20-1 and TRBJ2-7, with 9 bases fitting TRBD2. J gave up 3 bases and V 0 bases, and 9 bases lay outside the gene matches. The germline V gene encodes CDR1 DFQATT and CDR2 SNEGSKA (reference sequence). This CDR3 is 16 amino acids long. CDR3 amino acids: CSARDRRLAGRYEQYF. Here the CDR3 DNA reads TGCAGTGCTAGAGATAGACGGCTAGCGGGACGCTACGAGCAGTACTTC.

CDR3 nucleotide sequence: TGTGCCAGCAGCGGAGGACAGGGTGCTGAAAAACTGTTTTTT. Its protein product is CASSGGQGAEKLFF. V and J are TRBV5-4 and TRBJ1-4, with 8 bases identical to TRBD1. Germline CDR1 is SGHNT and CDR2 is YYREEE (reference sequence). The J segment lost 7 bases and the V segment lost 4 bases, leaving 6 bases of the junction unmatched. This CDR3 contains 14 residues.

As for this clonotype: Being one base from a much bigger clone, this may be a read error. J is TRBJ2-7 and V is TRBV30, with 8 positions matching TRBD1. Germline loops: CDR1 GTSNPN, CDR2 SVGIG (reference sequence). Trimming removed 3 bases from V and 7 bases from J; junction bases left unmatched: 8. CDR3 length: 13 amino acids. CDR3 DNA: TGTGCCTGGAGCAGGGGGCTGAACAATGAGCAGTACTTC. The encoded protein is CAWSRGLNNEQYF.

This clonotype was seen ten or more times. The chain joins TRBV28 to TRBJ2-3; a weak D match, TRBD2 (7 bases). Trimming shortened V by 8 bases and J by 4 bases, and 16 bases separated the two germline ends. This CDR3 has 14 residues. From germline, CDR1 is MDHEN and CDR2 SYDVKM. The CDR3 DNA reads as TGTGCCAGCTTTGCCGGAGGGGGGGCAGATACGCAGTATTTT. Protein product: CASFAGGGADTQYF.

This clonotype showed up many times. This chain connects TRBV3-1 to TRBJ1-2; no clear D. V shed 4 bases and J shed 0 bases, with 6 bases lying between them. The CDR3 sequence is 13 residues long. CDR1 is LGHDT, CDR2 YNNKEL, per germline (reference sequence). CDR3 region: CASSPRANYGYTF. The CDR3 DNA follows: TGTGCCAGCAGCCCTCGGGCTAACTATGGCTACACCTTC. Looking up the rest from reference TRBV3-1 and TRBJ1-2 gives the full variable domain: DTAVSQTPKYLVTQMGNDKSIKCEQNLGHDTMYWYKQDSKKFLKIMFSYNNKELIINETVPNRFSPKSPDKAHLNLHINSLELGDSAVYFCASSPRANYGYTFGSGTRLTVV.

This chain uses TRBV9 with TRBJ2-1; 9 nucleotides agree with TRBD2. Germline V lookup: CDR1 SGDLS, CDR2 YYNGEE. V shed 4 bases and J 10 bases; nucleotides not matched to a gene: 15. This CDR3 contains 16 residues. CDR3 coding DNA: TGTGCCAGCAGCCCCCCGGGTACTAGCGGGCTTTTGGAGCAGTTCTTC. Translated, it gives CASSPPGTSGLLEQFF.

As for this clonotype: This may stem from a read error, because a much larger clone lies one nucleotide away. The chain joins TRBV12-3 or TRBV12-4 to TRBJ2-2; 7 bases line up with TRBD2. The CDR3 runs 20 residues. CDR3 nucleotide sequence: TGTGCCAGCAGCCGAAGGCCTGGGCGGGAGCAGGTTAAGGACACCGGGGAGCTGCTTTTT. This sequence encodes CASSRRPGREQVKDTGELLF.

This clonotype has only one observation. This could be a read error, since a much larger clone is one nucleotide away. The chain carries TRBV4-1 and TRBJ2-1; maybe TRBD1 (5 bases). The CDR3 spans 16 residues. CDR1 and CDR2 from the germline V gene are MGHRA and YSYEKL. Trimming left V 0 bases short and J 2 bases short, with 11 bases between. Here the CDR3 DNA reads TGCGCCAGCAGCCAAGAAGTAGACAGACCCTACAATGAGCAGTTCTTC. Its protein is CASSQEVDRPYNEQFF.

This rearrangement joins TRBV30 to TRBJ2-3; tentatively, D is TRBD2 (5 bases). This CDR3 contains 18 residues. Trimming took 0 bases from V and 6 from J, leaving 25 bases between them. Germline V gene data show CDR1 as GTSNPN and CDR2 as SVGIG (reference sequence). The DNA for the CDR3 is TGTGCCTGGAGTGTATTACAAACGGGCGGGTTCAATGGGGATACGCAGTATTTT. This codes for CAWSVLQTGGFNGDTQYF.

This clonotype was seen at least ten times. The chain uses TRBV28 and TRBJ2-4; 8 nucleotides line up with TRBD2. After removal of 3 bases from V and 1 base from J, the junction contained 5 bases not matched to a gene. This CDR3 contains 16 residues. Per the germline V gene, CDR1 is MDHEN and CDR2 is SYDVKM. CDR3 sequence: CASSFPSGSAKNIQYF. The DNA for the CDR3 is TGTGCCAGCAGTTTTCCCAGCGGGAGTGCCAAAAACATTCAGTACTTC. The entire variable domain, with the rest obtained from reference TRBV28 and TRBJ2-4, is as follows: DVKVTQSSRYLVKRTGEKVFLECVQDMDHENMFWYRQDPGLGLRLIYFSYDVKMKEKGDIPEGYSVSREKKERFSLILESASTNQTSMYLCASSFPSGSAKNIQYFGAGTRLSVL.